The text below deals with one T cell receptor beta chain. This CDR3 has 15 residues. Germline-derived CDR1 and CDR2 are SGHAT and FQDESV (reference sequence). Trimming cost V 4 bases and J 4 bases; bases outside gene matches: 6. Profiling relied on immunoSEQ multiplex PCR, and the TCRdb table lists in-frame clones only, not all of them. Seen here are about 140,000 clones, over 80% observed once, and the top ten hold around 1.4%. The sample originates from a study of blood T cell repertoires in COVID-19. Whole-study context: Sources were T cells, B-cell-depleted T cells, or PBMCs; the material itself was cDNA or gDNA.

The V call is TRBV11-1, the J call TRBJ1-4; TRBD1 matches 7 bases. The specimen sequenced was peripheral blood. This TCR came from a human donor in a cohort sampled during active COVID-19. CDR3 in DNA: TGTGCCAGCAGCTCCCGGACAGGAGTTAATGAAAAACTGTTTTTT. Its protein is CASSSRTGVNEKLFF.